Detailed here is one T cell receptor beta chain. Its cognate antigen is unknown. Data came from immunoSEQ multiplex PCR; TCRdb stores just in-frame clones and leaves some out. The sample holds some 2 million clones; about 95% are singletons and the top ten take about 1.1%. Naive CD8 cells lacked CD45RO and underwent positive selection for CCR7, leaving out terminally differentiated effector memory CD45RA+ cells. This sample is drawn from a study of shared clonotypes between healthy human individuals. Study-wide context: Every donor yielded three CD4 naive, three CD4 memory, two CD8 naive and one CD8 memory plate. Study findings and constraints: Naive subsets tended to show greater estimated richness than memory subsets.

This CDR3 region has 14 residues. The germline gives CDR1 MNHEY, CDR2 SMNVEV (reference sequence). Trimming took 1 base from V and 4 from J, leaving 5 bases between them. The sequencing sample was made of naive CD8+ T cells sorted from blood. The rearrangement joins TRBV27 to TRBJ1-6; D is undetermined. The sequence was obtained from a man aged 18 to 30 in good health. The DNA for the CDR3 is TGTGCCAGCAGTTTATATGGTTATAATTCACCCCTCCACTTT. Its protein product is CASSLYGYNSPLHF.